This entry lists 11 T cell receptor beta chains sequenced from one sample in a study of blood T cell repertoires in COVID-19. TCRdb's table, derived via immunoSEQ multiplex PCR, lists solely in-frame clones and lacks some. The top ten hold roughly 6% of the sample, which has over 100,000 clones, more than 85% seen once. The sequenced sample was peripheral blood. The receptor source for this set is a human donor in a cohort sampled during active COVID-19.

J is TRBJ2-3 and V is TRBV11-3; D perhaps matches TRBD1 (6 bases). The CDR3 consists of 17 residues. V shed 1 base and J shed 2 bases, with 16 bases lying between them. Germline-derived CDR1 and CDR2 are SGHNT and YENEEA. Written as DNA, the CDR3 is TGTGCCAGCAGCTTAGGGGGGCCCAGTTCCCTCACAGATACGCAGTATTTT. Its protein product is CASSLGGPSSLTDTQYF.

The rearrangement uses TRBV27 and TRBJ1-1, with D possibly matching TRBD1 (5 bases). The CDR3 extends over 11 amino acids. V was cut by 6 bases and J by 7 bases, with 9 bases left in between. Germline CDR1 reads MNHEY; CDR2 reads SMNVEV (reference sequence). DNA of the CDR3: TGTGCCAGCAGGTGGGGGGGTGAAGCTTTCTTT. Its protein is CASRWGGEAFF.

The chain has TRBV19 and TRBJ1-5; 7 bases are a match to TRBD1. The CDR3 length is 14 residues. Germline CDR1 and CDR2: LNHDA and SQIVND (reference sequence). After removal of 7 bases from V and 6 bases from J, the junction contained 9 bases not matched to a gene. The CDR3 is CASTPTGKGQPQHF. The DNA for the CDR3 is TGTGCCAGTACCCCGACAGGGAAGGGTCAGCCCCAGCATTTT.

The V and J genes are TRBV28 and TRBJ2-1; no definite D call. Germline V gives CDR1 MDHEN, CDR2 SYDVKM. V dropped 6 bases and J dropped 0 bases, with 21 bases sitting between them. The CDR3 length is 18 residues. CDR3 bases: TGTGCCAGCAGCCGTAAAAATATGGTACGGAGCTCCTACAATGAGCAGTTCTTC. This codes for CASSRKNMVRSSYNEQFF.

The CDR3 DNA is TGTGCCAGTAGCCGAGAAGAGACCCAGTACTTC. This translates into CASSREETQYF. The chain has TRBV19 and TRBJ2-5; D gene unclear. In germline, CDR1 is LNHDA, CDR2 SQIVND (reference sequence). Between the trimmed V and J ends, which lost 6 bases and 3 bases, there was a span of 5 bases. This CDR3 has 11 amino acids.

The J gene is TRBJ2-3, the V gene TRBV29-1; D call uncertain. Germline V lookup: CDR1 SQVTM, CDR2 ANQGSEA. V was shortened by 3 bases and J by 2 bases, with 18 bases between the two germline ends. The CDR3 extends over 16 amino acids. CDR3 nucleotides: TGCAGCGTTGATGTAGTCCTGAGAGATTTCACAGATACGCAGTATTTT. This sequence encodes CSVDVVLRDFTDTQYF.

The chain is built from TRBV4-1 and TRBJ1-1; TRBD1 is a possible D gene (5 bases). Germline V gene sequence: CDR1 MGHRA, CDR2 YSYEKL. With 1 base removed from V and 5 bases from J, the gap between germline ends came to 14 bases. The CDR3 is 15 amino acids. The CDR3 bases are TGCGCCAGCAGCCAAGTAGTAACAGGAGGGACTGAAGCTTTCTTT. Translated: CASSQVVTGGTEAFF.

The CDR3 region has the DNA TGTGCCAGCTCAGCGGACAGGGGGTACACTGAAGCTTTCTTT. Amino acids: CASSADRGYTEAFF. The V call is TRBV18, the J call TRBJ1-1, with 10 bases lining up with TRBD1. Germline-derived CDR1 and CDR2 are KGHSH and LQKENI. With 5 bases clipped from V and 3 bases from J, the junction kept 3 bases outside the gene matches. CDR3 length: 14 amino acids.

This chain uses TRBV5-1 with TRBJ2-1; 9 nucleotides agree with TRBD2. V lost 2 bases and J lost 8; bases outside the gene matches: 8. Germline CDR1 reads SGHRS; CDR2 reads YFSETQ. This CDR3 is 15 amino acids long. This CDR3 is CASSFIGGGADEQFF. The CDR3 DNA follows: TGCGCCAGCAGCTTTATCGGCGGGGGGGCCGATGAGCAGTTCTTC. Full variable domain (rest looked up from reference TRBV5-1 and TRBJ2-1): KAGVTQTPRYLIKTRGQQVTLSCSPISGHRSVSWYQQTPGQGLQFLFEYFSETQRNKGNFPGRFSGRQFSNSRSEMNVSTLELGDSALYLCASSFIGGGADEQFFGPGTRLTVL.

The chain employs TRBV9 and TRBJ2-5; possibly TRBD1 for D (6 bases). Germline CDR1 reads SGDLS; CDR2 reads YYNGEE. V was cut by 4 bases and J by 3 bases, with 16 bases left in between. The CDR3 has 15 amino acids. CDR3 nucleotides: TGTGCCAGCAGCAGAGGGACACGGAGTAAAGAGACCCAGTACTTC. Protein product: CASSRGTRSKETQYF.

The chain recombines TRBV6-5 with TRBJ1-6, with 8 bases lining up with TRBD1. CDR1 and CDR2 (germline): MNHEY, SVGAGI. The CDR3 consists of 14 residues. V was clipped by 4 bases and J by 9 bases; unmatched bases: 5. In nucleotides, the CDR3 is TGTGCCAGCAGTTGGACAGGGAAGGCTTCACCCCTCCACTTT. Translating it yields CASSWTGKASPLHF.